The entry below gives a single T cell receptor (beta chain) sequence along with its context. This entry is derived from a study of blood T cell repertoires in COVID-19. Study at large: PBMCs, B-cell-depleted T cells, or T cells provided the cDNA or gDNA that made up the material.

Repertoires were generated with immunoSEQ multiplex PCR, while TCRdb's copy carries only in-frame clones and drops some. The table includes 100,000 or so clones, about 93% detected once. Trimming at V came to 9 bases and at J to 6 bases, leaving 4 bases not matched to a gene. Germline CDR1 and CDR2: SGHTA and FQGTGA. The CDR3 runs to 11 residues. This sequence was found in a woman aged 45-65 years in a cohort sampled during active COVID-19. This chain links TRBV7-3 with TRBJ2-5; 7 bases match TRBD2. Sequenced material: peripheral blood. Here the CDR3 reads CASGEGKTQYF. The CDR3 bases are TGTGCCAGTGGGGAGGGGAAGACCCAGTACTTC. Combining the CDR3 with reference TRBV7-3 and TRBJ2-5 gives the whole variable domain GAGVSQTPSNKVTEKGKYVELRCDPISGHTALYWYRQSLGQGPEFLIYFQGTGAADDSGLPNDRFFAVRPEGSVSTLKIQRTERGDSAVYLCASGEGKTQYFGPGTRLLVL.